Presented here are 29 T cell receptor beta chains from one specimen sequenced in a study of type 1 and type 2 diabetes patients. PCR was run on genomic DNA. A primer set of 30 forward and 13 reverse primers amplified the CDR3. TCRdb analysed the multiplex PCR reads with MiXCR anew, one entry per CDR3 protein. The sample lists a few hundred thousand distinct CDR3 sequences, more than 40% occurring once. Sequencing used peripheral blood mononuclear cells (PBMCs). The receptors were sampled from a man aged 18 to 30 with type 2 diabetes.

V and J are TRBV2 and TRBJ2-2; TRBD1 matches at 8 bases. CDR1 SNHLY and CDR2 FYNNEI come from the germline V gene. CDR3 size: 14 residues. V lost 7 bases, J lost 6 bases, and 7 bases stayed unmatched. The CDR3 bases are TGTGCCAGCATCGGGTTACAGGGGGCCGGGGAGCTGTTTTTT. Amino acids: CASIGLQGAGELFF.

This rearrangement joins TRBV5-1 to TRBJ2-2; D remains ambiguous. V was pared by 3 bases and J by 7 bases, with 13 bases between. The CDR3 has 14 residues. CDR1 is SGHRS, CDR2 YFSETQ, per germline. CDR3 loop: CASSSSSVIGELFF. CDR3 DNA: TGCGCCAGCAGCTCGTCCTCGGTTATCGGGGAGCTGTTTTTT.

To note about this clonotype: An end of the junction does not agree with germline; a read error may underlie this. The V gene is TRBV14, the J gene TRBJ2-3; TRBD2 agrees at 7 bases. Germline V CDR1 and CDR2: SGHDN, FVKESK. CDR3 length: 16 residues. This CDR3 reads CASSQGGGGSTDTRYF. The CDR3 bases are TGTGCCAGCAGCCAAGGCGGCGGCGGGAGCACAGATACGCGGTATTTT.

For the CDR3, the DNA is TGTGCCAGTAGTATAAACAGGGGCTACACAGATACGCAGTATTTT. It yields the protein CASSINRGYTDTQYF. The chain uses TRBV19 and TRBJ2-3; 7 positions agree with TRBD1. V shed 2 bases and J 2 bases; nucleotides not matched to a gene: 4. Per germline, CDR1 LNHDA and CDR2 SQIVND (reference sequence). This CDR3 is 15 amino acids long.

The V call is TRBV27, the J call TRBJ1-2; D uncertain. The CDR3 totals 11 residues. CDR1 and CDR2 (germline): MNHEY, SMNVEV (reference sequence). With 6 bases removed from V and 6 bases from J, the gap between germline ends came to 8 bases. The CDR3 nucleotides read TGTGCCAGCAGGGGAAAAGATGGCTACACCTTC. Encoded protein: CASRGKDGYTF.

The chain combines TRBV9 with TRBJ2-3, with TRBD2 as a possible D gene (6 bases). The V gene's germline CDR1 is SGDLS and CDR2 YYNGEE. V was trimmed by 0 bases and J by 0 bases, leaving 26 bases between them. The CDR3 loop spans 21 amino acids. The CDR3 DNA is TGTGCCAGCAGCGTAGCTGTTGCGGGGAAGAGTGGATTAGCTAGCACAGATACGCAGTATTTT. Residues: CASSVAVAGKSGLASTDTQYF.

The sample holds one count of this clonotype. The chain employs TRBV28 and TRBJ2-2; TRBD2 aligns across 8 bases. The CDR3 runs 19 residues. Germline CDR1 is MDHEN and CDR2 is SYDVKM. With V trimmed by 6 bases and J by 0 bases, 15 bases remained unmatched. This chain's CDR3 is CASSLIAATSATNTGELFF. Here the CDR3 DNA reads TGTGCCAGCAGCTTGATAGCCGCGACTAGCGCCACGAACACCGGGGAGCTGTTTTTT.

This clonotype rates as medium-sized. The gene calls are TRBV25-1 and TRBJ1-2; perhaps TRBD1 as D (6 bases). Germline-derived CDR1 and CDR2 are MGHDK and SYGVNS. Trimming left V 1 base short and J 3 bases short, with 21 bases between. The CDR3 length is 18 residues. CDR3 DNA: TGTGCCAGCAGTGAATCCGGGGTGCGGGGACATACGGACTATGGCTACACCTTC. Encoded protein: CASSESGVRGHTDYGYTF.

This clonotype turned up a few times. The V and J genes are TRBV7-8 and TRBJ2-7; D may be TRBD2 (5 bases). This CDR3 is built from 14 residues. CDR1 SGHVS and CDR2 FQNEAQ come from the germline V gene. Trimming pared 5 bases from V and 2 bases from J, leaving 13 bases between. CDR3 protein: CASSVDGGTYEQYF. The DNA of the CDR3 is TGTGCCAGCAGCGTAGACGGAGGAACCTACGAGCAGTACTTC.

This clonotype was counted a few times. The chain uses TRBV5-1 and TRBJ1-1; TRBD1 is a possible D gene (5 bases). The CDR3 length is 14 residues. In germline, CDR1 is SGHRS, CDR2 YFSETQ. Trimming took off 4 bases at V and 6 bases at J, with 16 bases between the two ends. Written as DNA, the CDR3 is TGCGCCAGCAGCGTACAGGCTTCTGTCGCTGAAGCTTTCTTT. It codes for CASSVQASVAEAFF.

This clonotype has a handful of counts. CDR3 sequence (DNA): TGCGCCAGCAGAGGGACAGGCCAAGAGACCCAGTACTTC. Amino acids: CASRGTGQETQYF. The V gene is TRBV4-1, the J gene TRBJ2-5, with 8 bases that match TRBD1. V dropped 6 bases and J dropped 1; count of bases not matched to a gene: 1. This CDR3 has 13 amino acids. Per germline, CDR1 MGHRA and CDR2 YSYEKL.

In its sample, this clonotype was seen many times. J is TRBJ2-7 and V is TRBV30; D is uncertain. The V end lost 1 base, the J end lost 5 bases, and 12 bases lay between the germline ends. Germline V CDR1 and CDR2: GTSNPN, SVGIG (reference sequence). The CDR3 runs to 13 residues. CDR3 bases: TGTGCCTGGAGTGATACGGGTTTGGACGAGCAGTACTTC. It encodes CAWSDTGLDEQYF.

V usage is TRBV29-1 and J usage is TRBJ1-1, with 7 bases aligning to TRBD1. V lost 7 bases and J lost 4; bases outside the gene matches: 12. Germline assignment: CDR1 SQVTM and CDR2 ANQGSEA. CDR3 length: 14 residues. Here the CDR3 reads CSAQGQGGGTEAFF. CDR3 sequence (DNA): TGCAGCGCGCAAGGGCAAGGGGGCGGCACTGAAGCTTTCTTT.

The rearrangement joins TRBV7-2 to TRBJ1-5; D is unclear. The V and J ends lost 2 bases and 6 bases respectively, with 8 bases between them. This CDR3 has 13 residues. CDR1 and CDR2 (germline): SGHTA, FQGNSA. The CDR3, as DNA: TGTGCCAGCAGCTTATCGTGGGTTCAGCCCCAGCATTTT. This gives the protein CASSLSWVQPQHF.

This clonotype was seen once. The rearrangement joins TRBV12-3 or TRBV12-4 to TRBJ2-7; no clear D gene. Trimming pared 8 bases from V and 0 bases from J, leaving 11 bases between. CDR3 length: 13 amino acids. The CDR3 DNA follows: TGTGCCAGCCTCGGGCAGAACTCCTACGAGCAGTACTTC. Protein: CASLGQNSYEQYF.

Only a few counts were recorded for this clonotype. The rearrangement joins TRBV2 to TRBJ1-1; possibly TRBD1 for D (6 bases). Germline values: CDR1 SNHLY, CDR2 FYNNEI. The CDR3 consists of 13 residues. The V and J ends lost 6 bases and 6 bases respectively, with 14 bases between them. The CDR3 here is CASRAEGGSEAFF. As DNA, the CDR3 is TGTGCCAGCAGGGCGGAGGGGGGCTCTGAAGCTTTCTTT.

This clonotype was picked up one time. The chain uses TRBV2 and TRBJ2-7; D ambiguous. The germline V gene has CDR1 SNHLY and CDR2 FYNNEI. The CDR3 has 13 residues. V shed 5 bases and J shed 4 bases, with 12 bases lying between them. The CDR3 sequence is CASSLSGRYEQYF. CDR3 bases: TGTGCCAGCAGTTTGTCAGGCCGTTACGAGCAGTACTTC.

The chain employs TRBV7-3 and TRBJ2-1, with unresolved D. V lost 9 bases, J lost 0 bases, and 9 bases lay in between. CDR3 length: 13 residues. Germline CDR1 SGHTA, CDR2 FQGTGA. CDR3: CASGISSYNEQFF. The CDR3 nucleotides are TGTGCCAGTGGGATCAGCTCCTACAATGAGCAGTTCTTC.

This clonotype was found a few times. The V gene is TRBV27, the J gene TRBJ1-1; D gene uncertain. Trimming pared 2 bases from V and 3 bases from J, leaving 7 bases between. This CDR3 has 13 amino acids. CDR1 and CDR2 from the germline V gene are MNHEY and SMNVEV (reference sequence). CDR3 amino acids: CASSLGSDTEAFF. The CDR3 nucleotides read TGTGCCAGCAGTTTAGGTAGTGACACTGAAGCTTTCTTT.

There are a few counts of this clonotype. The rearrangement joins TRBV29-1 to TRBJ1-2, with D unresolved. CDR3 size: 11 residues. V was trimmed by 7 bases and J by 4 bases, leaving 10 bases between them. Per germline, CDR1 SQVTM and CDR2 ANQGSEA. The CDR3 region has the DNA TGCAGCGCAGTAGGGCCCTATGGCTACACCTTC. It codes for CSAVGPYGYTF.

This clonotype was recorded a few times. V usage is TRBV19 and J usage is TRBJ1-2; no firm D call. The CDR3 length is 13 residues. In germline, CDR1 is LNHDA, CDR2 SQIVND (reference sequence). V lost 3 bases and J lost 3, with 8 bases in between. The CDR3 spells CASSIRTDYGYTF. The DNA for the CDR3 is TGTGCCAGTAGTATCCGAACAGACTATGGCTACACCTTC.

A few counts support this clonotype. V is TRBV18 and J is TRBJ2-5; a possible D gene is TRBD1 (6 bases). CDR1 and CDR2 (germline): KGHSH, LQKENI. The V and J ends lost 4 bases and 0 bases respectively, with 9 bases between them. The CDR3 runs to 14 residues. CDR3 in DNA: TGTGCCAGCTCACAGGACAGCTACCAAGAGACCCAGTACTTC. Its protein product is CASSQDSYQETQYF.

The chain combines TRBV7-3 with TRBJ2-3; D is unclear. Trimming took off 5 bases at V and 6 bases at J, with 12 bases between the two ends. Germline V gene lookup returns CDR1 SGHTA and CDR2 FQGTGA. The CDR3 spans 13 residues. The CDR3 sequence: CASSLMLGDTQYF. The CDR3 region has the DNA TGTGCCAGCAGCCTTATGCTAGGGGATACGCAGTATTTT.

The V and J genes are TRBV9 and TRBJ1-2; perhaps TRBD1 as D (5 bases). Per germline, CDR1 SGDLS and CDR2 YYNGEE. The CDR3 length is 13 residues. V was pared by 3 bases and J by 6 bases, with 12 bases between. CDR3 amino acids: CASSEGPLNGYTF. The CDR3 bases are TGTGCCAGCAGCGAGGGACCGCTGAATGGCTACACCTTC.

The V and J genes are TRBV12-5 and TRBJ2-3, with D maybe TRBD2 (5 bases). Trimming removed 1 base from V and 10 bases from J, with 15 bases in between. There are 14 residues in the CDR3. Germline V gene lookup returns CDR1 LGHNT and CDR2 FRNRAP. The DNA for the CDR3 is TGTGCTAGTGGTTTGGGGACTGAAGAGTCTCCGCAGTATTTT. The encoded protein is CASGLGTEESPQYF.

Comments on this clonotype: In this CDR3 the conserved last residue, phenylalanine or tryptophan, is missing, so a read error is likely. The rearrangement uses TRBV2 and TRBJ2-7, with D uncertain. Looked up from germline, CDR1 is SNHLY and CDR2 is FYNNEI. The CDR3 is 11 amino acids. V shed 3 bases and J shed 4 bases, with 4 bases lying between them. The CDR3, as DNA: TGTGCCAGCAGTGAGGAATACGAGCAGTACTCC. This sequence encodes CASSEEYEQYS.

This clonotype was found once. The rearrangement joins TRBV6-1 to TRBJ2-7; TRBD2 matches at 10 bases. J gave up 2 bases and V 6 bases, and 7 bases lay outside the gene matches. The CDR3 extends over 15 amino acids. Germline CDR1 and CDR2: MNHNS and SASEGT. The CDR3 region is CASSPTLAGAYEQYF. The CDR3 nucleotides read TGTGCCAGCAGCCCCACCCTAGCGGGAGCCTACGAGCAGTACTTC.

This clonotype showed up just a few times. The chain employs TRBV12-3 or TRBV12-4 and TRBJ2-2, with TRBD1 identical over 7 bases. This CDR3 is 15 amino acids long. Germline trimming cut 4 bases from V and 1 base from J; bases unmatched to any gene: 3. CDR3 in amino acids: CASSSTGKNTGELFF. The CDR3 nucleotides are TGTGCCAGCAGTTCGACAGGGAAGAACACCGGGGAGCTGTTTTTT.

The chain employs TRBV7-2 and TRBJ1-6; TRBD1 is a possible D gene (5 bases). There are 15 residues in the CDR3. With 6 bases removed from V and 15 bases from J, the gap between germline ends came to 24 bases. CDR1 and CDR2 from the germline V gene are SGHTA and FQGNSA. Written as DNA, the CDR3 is TGTGCCAGCAGTGCGCGGCTGGGAGGGGAAGTACTCCTCCACTTT. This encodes CASSARLGGEVLLHF.